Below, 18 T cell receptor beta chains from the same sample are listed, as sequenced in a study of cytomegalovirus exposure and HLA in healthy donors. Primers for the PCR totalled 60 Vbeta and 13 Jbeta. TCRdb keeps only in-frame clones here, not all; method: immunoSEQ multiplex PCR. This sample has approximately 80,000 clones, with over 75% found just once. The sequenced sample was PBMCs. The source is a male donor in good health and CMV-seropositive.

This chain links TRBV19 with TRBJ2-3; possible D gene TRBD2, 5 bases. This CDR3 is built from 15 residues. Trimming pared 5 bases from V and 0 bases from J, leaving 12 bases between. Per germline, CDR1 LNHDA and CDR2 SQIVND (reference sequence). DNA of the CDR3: TGTGCCAGTAGTGCGGGTCGACGAAGCACAGATACGCAGTATTTT. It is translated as CASSAGRRSTDTQYF.

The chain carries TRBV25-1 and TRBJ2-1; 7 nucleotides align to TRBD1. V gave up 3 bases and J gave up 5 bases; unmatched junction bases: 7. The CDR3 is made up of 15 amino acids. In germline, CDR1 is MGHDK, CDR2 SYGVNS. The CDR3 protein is CASSDRGQAHNEQFF. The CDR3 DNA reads TGTGCCAGCAGTGACCGAGGACAGGCCCACAATGAGCAGTTCTTC.

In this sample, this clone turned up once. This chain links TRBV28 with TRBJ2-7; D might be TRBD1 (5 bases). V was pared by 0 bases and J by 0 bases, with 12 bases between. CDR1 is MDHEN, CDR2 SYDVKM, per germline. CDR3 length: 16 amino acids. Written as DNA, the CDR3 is TGTGCCAGCAGTTTATGGCGACAGAGAAACTCCTACGAGCAGTACTTC. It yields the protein CASSLWRQRNSYEQYF.

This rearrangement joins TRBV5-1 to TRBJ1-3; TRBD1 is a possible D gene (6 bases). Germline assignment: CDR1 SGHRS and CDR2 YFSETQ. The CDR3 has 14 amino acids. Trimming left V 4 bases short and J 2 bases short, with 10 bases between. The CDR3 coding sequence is TGCGCCAGCAGCGTTACAGGGACTGGAAACACCATATATTTT. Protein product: CASSVTGTGNTIYF.

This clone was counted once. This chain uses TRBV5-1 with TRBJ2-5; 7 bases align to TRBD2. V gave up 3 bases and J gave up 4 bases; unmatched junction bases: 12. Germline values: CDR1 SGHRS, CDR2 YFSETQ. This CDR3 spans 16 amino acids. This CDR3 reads CASSSPGLPEGETQYF. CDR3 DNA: TGCGCCAGCAGCTCTCCGGGACTACCCGAGGGAGAGACCCAGTACTTC.

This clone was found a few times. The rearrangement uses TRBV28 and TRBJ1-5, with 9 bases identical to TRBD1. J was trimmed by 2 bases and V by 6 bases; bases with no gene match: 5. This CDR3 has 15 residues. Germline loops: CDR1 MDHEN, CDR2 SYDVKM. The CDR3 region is CASRLQGAGNQPQHF. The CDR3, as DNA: TGTGCCAGCAGGTTACAGGGGGCTGGCAATCAGCCCCAGCATTTT.

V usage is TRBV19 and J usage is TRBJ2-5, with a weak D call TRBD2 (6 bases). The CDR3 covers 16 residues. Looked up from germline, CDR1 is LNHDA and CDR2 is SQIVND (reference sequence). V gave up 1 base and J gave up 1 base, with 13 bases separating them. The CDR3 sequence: CASSIGGTLGQETQYF. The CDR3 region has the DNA TGTGCCAGTAGTATAGGTGGGACTTTAGGCCAAGAGACCCAGTACTTC.

CDR3 nucleotides: TGCGCCAGCAGCCAAGCACCCAGGGGCTCTGAAGCTTTCTTT. It codes for CASSQAPRGSEAFF. The chain couples TRBV4-3 to TRBJ1-1; a possible D gene is TRBD1 (6 bases). CDR1 LGHNA and CDR2 YSLEER come from the germline V gene. This CDR3 comprises 14 residues. V was clipped by 1 base and J by 6 bases, with 12 bases between them.

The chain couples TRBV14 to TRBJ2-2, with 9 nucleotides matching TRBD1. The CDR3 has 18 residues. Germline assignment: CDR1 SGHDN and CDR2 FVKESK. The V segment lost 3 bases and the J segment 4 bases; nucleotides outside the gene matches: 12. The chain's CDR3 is CASSQEVFGTGSTGELFF. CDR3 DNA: TGTGCCAGCAGCCAGGAGGTTTTTGGGACAGGGTCCACCGGGGAGCTGTTTTTT.

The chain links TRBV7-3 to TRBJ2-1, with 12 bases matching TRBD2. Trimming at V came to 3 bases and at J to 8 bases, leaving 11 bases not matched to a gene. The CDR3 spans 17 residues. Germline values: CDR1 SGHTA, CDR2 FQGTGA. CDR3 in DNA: TGTGCCAGCAGCTTCCGGTCGACTAGCGGGAGTAACCATGAGCAGTTCTTC. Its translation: CASSFRSTSGSNHEQFF.

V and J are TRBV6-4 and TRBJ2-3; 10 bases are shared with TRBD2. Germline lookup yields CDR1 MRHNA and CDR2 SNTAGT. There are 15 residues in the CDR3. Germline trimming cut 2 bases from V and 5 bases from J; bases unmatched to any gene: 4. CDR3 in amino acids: CASSDEAGGGDTQYF. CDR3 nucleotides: TGTGCCAGCAGTGACGAAGCGGGAGGGGGAGATACGCAGTATTTT.

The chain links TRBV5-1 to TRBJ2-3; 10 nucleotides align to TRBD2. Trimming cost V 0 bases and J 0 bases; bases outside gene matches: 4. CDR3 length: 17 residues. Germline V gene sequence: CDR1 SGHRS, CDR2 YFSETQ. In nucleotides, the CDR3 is TGCGCCAGCAGCTTGGGTACTAGCGGGATAAGCACAGATACGCAGTATTTT. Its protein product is CASSLGTSGISTDTQYF.

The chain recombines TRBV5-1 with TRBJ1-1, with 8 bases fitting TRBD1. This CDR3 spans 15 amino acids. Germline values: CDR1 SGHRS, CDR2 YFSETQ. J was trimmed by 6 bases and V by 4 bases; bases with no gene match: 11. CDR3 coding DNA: TGCGCCAGCAGCCCCAGGGCAGGGGGCTTCGCTGAAGCTTTCTTT. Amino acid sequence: CASSPRAGGFAEAFF.

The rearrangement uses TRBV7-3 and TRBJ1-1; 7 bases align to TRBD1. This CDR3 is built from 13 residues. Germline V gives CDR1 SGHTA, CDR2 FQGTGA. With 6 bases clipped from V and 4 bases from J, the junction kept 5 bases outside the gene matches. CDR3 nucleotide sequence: TGTGCCAGCAGATTGACAGGGAGCACTGAAGCTTTCTTT. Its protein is CASRLTGSTEAFF.

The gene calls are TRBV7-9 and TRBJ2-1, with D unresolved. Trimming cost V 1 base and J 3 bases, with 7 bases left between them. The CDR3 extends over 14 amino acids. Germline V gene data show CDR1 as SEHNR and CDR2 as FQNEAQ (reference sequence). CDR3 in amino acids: CASSLVSYYNEQFF. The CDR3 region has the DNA TGTGCCAGCAGCTTAGTGTCCTACTACAATGAGCAGTTCTTC.

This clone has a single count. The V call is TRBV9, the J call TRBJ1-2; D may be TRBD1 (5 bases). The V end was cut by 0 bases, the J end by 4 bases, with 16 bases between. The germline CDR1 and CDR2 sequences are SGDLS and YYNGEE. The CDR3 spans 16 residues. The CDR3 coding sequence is TGTGCCAGCAGCGTAGCCGCGGGGGAGAATAGCTATGGCTACACCTTC. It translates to CASSVAAGENSYGYTF.

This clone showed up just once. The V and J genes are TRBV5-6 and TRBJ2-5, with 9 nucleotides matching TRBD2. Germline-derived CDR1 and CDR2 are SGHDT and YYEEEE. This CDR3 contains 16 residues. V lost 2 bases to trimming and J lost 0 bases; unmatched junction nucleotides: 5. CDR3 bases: TGTGCCAGCAGCTTTGCGAGCGGGGGGTACCAAGAGACCCAGTACTTC. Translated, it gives CASSFASGGYQETQYF.

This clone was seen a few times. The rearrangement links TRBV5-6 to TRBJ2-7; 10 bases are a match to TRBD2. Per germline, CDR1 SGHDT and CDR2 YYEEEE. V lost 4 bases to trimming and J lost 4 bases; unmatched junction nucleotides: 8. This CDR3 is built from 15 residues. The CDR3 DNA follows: TGTGCCAGCAGCCCCATAGCGGGAGGTGGGTACGAGCAGTACTTC. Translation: CASSPIAGGGYEQYF.